This entry lists 28 T cell receptor beta chains sequenced from one sample in a study of blood T cell repertoires in COVID-19. Profiled with immunoSEQ multiplex PCR; TCRdb holds only in-frame clones, not every one. The sample shows 200,000 to 300,000 clones, approximately 85% of them seen only once. Sequencing used peripheral blood. These receptors originate from a man aged 45-60 years with acute or convalescent COVID-19.

The chain has TRBV27 and TRBJ2-7; 14 positions match TRBD2. In germline, CDR1 is MNHEY, CDR2 SMNVEV (reference sequence). The CDR3 consists of 18 residues. V dropped 4 bases and J dropped 3; count of bases not matched to a gene: 11. This CDR3 reads CASSSLGLAGAWGYEQYF. The CDR3 DNA is TGTGCCAGCAGTTCCCTGGGACTAGCGGGAGCGTGGGGCTACGAGCAGTACTTC.

The rearrangement joins TRBV9 to TRBJ1-1; TRBD1 is a possible D gene (6 bases). CDR1 and CDR2 (germline): SGDLS, YYNGEE. Deletions cut 3 bases from V and 1 base from J, with 16 bases between. The CDR3 has 16 amino acids. CDR3 bases: TGTGCCAGCAGCGCTTATTCCGGGACAAAGAACACTGAAGCTTTCTTT. Protein: CASSAYSGTKNTEAFF.

This clone appeared a single time. V is TRBV7-9 and J is TRBJ2-7; 9 bases align to TRBD2. The CDR3 extends over 16 amino acids. V lost 4 bases to trimming and J lost 0 bases; unmatched junction nucleotides: 7. Germline V gene lookup returns CDR1 SEHNR and CDR2 FQNEAQ (reference sequence). The CDR3 loop reads CASSSMVAGDSYEQYF. The CDR3 DNA sequence: TGTGCCAGCAGCTCAATGGTAGCGGGGGACTCCTACGAGCAGTACTTC.

J is TRBJ1-2 and V is TRBV6-5; D uncertain. The CDR3 length is 13 residues. V was cut by 6 bases and J by 11 bases, with 19 bases left in between. Germline V gene lookup returns CDR1 MNHEY and CDR2 SVGAGI. The CDR3 DNA is TGTGCCAGCAGGACTCCAACACAATTAGGTTACACCTTC. Translation gives CASRTPTQLGYTF.

This chain connects TRBV28 to TRBJ2-3, with 11 positions matching TRBD2. The V segment lost 5 bases and the J segment 3 bases; nucleotides outside the gene matches: 13. There are 18 residues in the CDR3. Germline lookup yields CDR1 MDHEN and CDR2 SYDVKM. Here the CDR3 DNA reads TGTGCCAGCAGTACCACCGGGACTAGCGGTGTGGTTACAGATACGCAGTATTTT. Translated: CASSTTGTSGVVTDTQYF.

The rearrangement links TRBV4-1 to TRBJ1-2, with TRBD1 as a possible D gene (5 bases). This CDR3 has 16 residues. The V gene's germline CDR1 is MGHRA and CDR2 YSYEKL. V lost 0 bases to trimming and J lost 4 bases, with 15 bases between them. The CDR3 sequence is CASSQDQAGRGYGYTF. The CDR3, as DNA: TGCGCCAGCAGCCAAGATCAGGCGGGGAGGGGCTATGGCTACACCTTC.

V and J are TRBV28 and TRBJ2-7, with D possibly matching TRBD1 (6 bases). Between the trimmed V and J ends, which lost 6 bases and 3 bases, there was a span of 15 bases. The germline gives CDR1 MDHEN, CDR2 SYDVKM. The CDR3 extends over 14 amino acids. This CDR3 is CASSRGQRIYEQYF. The CDR3 nucleotides are TGTGCCAGCAGCCGAGGACAGAGGATCTACGAGCAGTACTTC.

V gene TRBV7-8 combines with J gene TRBJ2-2; TRBD1 matches at 7 bases. This CDR3 comprises 15 residues. From germline, CDR1 is SGHVS and CDR2 FQNEAQ. The V and J ends lost 0 bases and 5 bases, in that order; junction bases with no gene match: 3. This CDR3 is CASSLARGRTGELFF. The DNA for the CDR3 is TGTGCCAGCAGCTTAGCAAGGGGGCGGACCGGGGAGCTGTTTTTT.

The J gene is TRBJ2-1, the V gene TRBV27, with 8 bases identical to TRBD2. The CDR3 has 13 amino acids. Germline values: CDR1 MNHEY, CDR2 SMNVEV (reference sequence). Unmatched junction bases numbered 3, after V lost 4 bases and J lost 7 bases. The CDR3 nucleotides read TGTGCCAGCAGTTCCGGGACTAGAAATGAGCAGTTCTTC. Amino acids: CASSSGTRNEQFF.

V usage is TRBV28 and J usage is TRBJ1-2; D gene ambiguous. Trimming shortened V by 5 bases and J by 4 bases, and 8 bases separated the two germline ends. From germline, CDR1 is MDHEN and CDR2 SYDVKM. The CDR3 sequence is 12 residues long. The CDR3 nucleotides are TGTGCCAGCAGTCCTGAGGGCTATGGCTACACCTTC. It translates to CASSPEGYGYTF.

This chain joins TRBV5-4 and TRBJ2-1; a weak D match, TRBD2 (5 bases). Per germline, CDR1 SGHNT and CDR2 YYREEE (reference sequence). This CDR3 is built from 14 residues. V gave up 2 bases and J gave up 9 bases, with 15 bases separating them. The CDR3 DNA sequence: TGTGCCAGCAGCTTTTCTCTGCTAGCCGGTGAGCAGTTCTTC. Amino acids: CASSFSLLAGEQFF.

The chain recombines TRBV19 with TRBJ1-1; D is undetermined. Germline CDR1 LNHDA, CDR2 SQIVND (reference sequence). The CDR3 totals 15 residues. The V gene lost 0 bases and the J gene lost 4 bases, with 12 bases spanning the gap. The CDR3 DNA sequence: TGTGCCAGTAGTATAGAAGAGGGAGGATCCACTGAAGCTTTCTTT. The encoded protein is CASSIEEGGSTEAFF.

The chain employs TRBV27 and TRBJ1-5; 7 bases are a match to TRBD1. The CDR3 covers 17 residues. Germline CDR1 reads MNHEY; CDR2 reads SMNVEV (reference sequence). Trimming took 6 bases from V and 3 from J; bases not matched to a gene: 14. The CDR3 DNA sequence: TGTGCCAGCAGCCGAACCACGACAGGGTGGGACAATCAGCCCCAGCATTTT. Translated: CASSRTTTGWDNQPQHF.

The chain has TRBV7-3 and TRBJ2-2; 8 bases map to TRBD1. The CDR3 consists of 13 residues. V was pared by 5 bases and J by 7 bases, with 3 bases of the junction left unmatched. From germline, CDR1 is SGHTA and CDR2 FQGTGA. CDR3 amino acids: CASSLQGDGELFF. The DNA for the CDR3 is TGTGCCAGCAGCCTACAGGGGGACGGGGAGCTGTTTTTT.

V is TRBV11-2 and J is TRBJ2-4; 7 bases map to TRBD2. V trimming: 4 bases; J trimming: 9 bases; junction bases outside the gene matches: 6. The CDR3 length is 13 residues. Per the germline V gene, CDR1 is SGHAT and CDR2 is FQNNGV. The CDR3: CASSSPPGGIQYF. Here the CDR3 DNA reads TGTGCCAGCAGCTCCCCCCCGGGAGGCATTCAGTACTTC.

V usage is TRBV9 and J usage is TRBJ2-7, with a tentative D call TRBD1 (6 bases). Germline-derived CDR1 and CDR2 are SGDLS and YYNGEE. The CDR3 loop spans 13 amino acids. Trimming took 4 bases from V and 7 from J, leaving 15 bases between them. The CDR3 here is CASSMGLGGEQYF. In nucleotides, the CDR3 is TGTGCCAGCAGCATGGGGCTAGGGGGTGAGCAGTACTTC. The full variable domain, in which reference TRBV9 and TRBJ2-7 provide the parts outside the CDR3, is DSGVTQTPKHLITATGQRVTLRCSPRSGDLSVYWYQQSLDQGLQFLIQYYNGEERAKGNILERFSAQQFPDLHSELNLSSLELGDSALYFCASSMGLGGEQYFGPGTRLTVT.

The V and J genes are TRBV18 and TRBJ2-1; a possible D gene is TRBD1 (5 bases). Per the germline V gene, CDR1 is KGHSH and CDR2 is LQKENI. This CDR3 has 16 amino acids. The V and J ends lost 0 bases and 3 bases respectively, with 12 bases between them. In DNA form, the CDR3 reads TGTGCCAGCTCACCACCGGTCCAGGGTGGCTACAATGAGCAGTTCTTC. It yields the protein CASSPPVQGGYNEQFF. Drawing the rest from reference TRBV18 and TRBJ2-1, the complete variable domain is NAGVMQNPRHLVRRRGQEARLRCSPMKGHSHVYWYRQLPEEGLKFMVYLQKENIIDESGMPKERFSAEFPKEGPSILRIQQVVRGDSAAYFCASSPPVQGGYNEQFFGPGTRLTVL.

V usage is TRBV6-6 and J usage is TRBJ2-5; maybe TRBD1 (6 bases). Trimming pared 6 bases from V and 3 bases from J, leaving 11 bases between. This CDR3 is built from 13 residues. Germline V gene sequence: CDR1 MNHNY, CDR2 SVGAGI (reference sequence). The CDR3 loop is CASRWRQEETQYF. The CDR3 coding sequence is TGTGCCAGCAGGTGGCGACAGGAAGAGACCCAGTACTTC.

V and J are TRBV7-9 and TRBJ2-1; D is unresolved. This CDR3 contains 17 residues. CDR1 is SEHNR, CDR2 FQNEAQ, per germline (reference sequence). Trimming cost V 0 bases and J 9 bases, with 21 bases left between them. In nucleotides, the CDR3 is TGTGCCAGCAGCTTAGCCTGGGTGGTAGAACAACGCGGTGAGCAGTTCTTC. It is translated as CASSLAWVVEQRGEQFF.

CDR3 coding DNA: TGTGCCATCAGTGAGGATAACTATGACAATGAGCAGTTCTTC. This codes for CAISEDNYDNEQFF. The chain links TRBV10-3 to TRBJ2-1; D is undetermined. This CDR3 spans 14 amino acids. In germline, CDR1 is ENHRY, CDR2 SYGVKD. The ends were cut back, 2 bases at V and 5 bases at J, with 10 bases in the middle.

This rearrangement joins TRBV5-1 to TRBJ1-5; D gene uncertain. In germline, CDR1 is SGHRS, CDR2 YFSETQ. CDR3 length: 14 amino acids. Trimming took 2 bases from V and 3 from J, leaving 9 bases between them. CDR3: CASSLSGTNQPQHF. The CDR3 DNA sequence: TGCGCCAGCAGCTTATCGGGAACCAATCAGCCCCAGCATTTT.

Written as DNA, the CDR3 is TGTGCCAGCTCACAGACGGCACCGGGACAGGGCAGGCGAGAGACCCAGTACTTC. It yields the protein CASSQTAPGQGRRETQYF. The chain employs TRBV18 and TRBJ2-5, with 9 bases lining up with TRBD1. The trim removed 4 bases at V and 4 bases at J, leaving 16 bases unmatched. CDR3 length: 18 amino acids. Germline loops: CDR1 KGHSH, CDR2 LQKENI. Based on the CDR3 plus reference TRBV18 and TRBJ2-5, the full variable domain is NAGVMQNPRHLVRRRGQEARLRCSPMKGHSHVYWYRQLPEEGLKFMVYLQKENIIDESGMPKERFSAEFPKEGPSILRIQQVVRGDSAAYFCASSQTAPGQGRRETQYFGPGTRLLVL.

This clone was recorded only once. This sequence joins TRBV5-1 and TRBJ2-3, with 7 bases that match TRBD1. Looked up from germline, CDR1 is SGHRS and CDR2 is YFSETQ. This CDR3 comprises 16 residues. The trim removed 3 bases at V and 2 bases at J, leaving 9 bases unmatched. This chain's CDR3 is CASSYGTDGITDTQYF. CDR3 DNA: TGCGCCAGCAGCTATGGGACAGATGGGATCACAGATACGCAGTATTTT. The whole variable domain, filled in from reference TRBV5-1 and TRBJ2-3, reads KAGVTQTPRYLIKTRGQQVTLSCSPISGHRSVSWYQQTPGQGLQFLFEYFSETQRNKGNFPGRFSGRQFSNSRSEMNVSTLELGDSALYLCASSYGTDGITDTQYFGPGTRLTVL.

J is TRBJ1-2 and V is TRBV5-4, with 7 positions matching TRBD1. The CDR3 runs to 13 residues. Per the germline V gene, CDR1 is SGHNT and CDR2 is YYREEE (reference sequence). V lost 5 bases, J lost 1 base, and 2 bases stayed unmatched. The CDR3 nucleotides read TGTGCCAGCAGGGGACAGTTTAACTATGGCTACACCTTC. This gives the protein CASRGQFNYGYTF.

The chain combines TRBV4-1 with TRBJ1-1, with 11 bases lining up with TRBD1. CDR1 MGHRA and CDR2 YSYEKL come from the germline V gene. Unmatched junction bases numbered 2, after V lost 3 bases and J lost 8 bases. CDR3 length: 13 amino acids. The CDR3 DNA reads as TGCGCCAGCAGCCACGGACAGGGGGCCGAAGCTTTCTTT. Its translation is CASSHGQGAEAFF.

The DNA for the CDR3 is TGTGCCAGCAGTTTGGGACAGATAAATTCCTACGAGCAGTACTTC. This codes for CASSLGQINSYEQYF. This chain uses TRBV27 with TRBJ2-7, with 7 bases lining up with TRBD1. V shed 3 bases and J 1 base; nucleotides not matched to a gene: 6. The germline V gene encodes CDR1 MNHEY and CDR2 SMNVEV (reference sequence). The CDR3 is 15 residues long.

J is TRBJ2-2 and V is TRBV24-1; 9 bases map to TRBD1. V was clipped by 9 bases and J by 6 bases; unmatched bases: 16. Germline V lookup: CDR1 KGHDR, CDR2 SFDVKD. This CDR3 contains 17 residues. CDR3 DNA sequence: TGTGCCACCGAACCAACCCCGGGACAGGGTATTGCCGGGGAGCTGTTTTTT. Residues: CATEPTPGQGIAGELFF.

This chain uses TRBV3-1 (or the pseudogene TRBV3-2) with TRBJ2-3; 8 nucleotides agree with TRBD2. V was pared by 4 bases and J by 2 bases, with 5 bases of the junction left unmatched. Germline V gives CDR1 LGHDT, CDR2 YNNKEL (reference sequence). CDR3 length: 15 residues. CDR3 sequence reads: CASSLSGGYTDTQYF. The DNA for the CDR3 is TGTGCCAGCAGCCTAAGCGGGGGATACACAGATACGCAGTATTTT.